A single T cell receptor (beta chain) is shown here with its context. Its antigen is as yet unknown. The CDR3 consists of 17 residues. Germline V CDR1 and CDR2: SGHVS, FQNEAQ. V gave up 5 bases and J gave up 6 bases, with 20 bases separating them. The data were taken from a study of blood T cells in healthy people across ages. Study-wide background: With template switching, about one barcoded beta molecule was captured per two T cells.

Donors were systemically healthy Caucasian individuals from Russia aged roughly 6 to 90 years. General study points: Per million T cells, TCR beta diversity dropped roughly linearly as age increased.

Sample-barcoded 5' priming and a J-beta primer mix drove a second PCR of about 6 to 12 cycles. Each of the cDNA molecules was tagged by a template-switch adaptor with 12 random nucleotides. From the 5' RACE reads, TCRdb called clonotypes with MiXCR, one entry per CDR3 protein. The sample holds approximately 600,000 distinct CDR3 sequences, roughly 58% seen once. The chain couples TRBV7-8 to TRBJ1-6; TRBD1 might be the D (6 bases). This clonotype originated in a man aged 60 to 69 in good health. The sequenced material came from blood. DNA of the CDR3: TGTGCCAGCAGCCCACGGAACCCAGGGGCTATTAATTCACCCCTCCACTTT. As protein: CASSPRNPGAINSPLHF.